What follows are 12 T cell receptor beta chains derived from one specimen sequenced in a study of identical twins. TCRdb re-analysed the 5' RACE reads in MiXCR, keeping a single row per CDR3 protein. The profile covers about 160,000 distinct CDR3 sequences, with 3% to 4% appearing a single time and around 8.1% taken by the ten largest. The sequenced sample was memory T cells sorted from blood. These receptors all come from a man between 18 and 29 years old in good health.

This clonotype was recorded at least ten times. V usage is TRBV6-5 and J usage is TRBJ1-1; perhaps TRBD1 as D (5 bases). Deletions cut 0 bases from V and 7 bases from J, with 12 bases between. The CDR3 extends over 14 amino acids. Per the germline V gene, CDR1 is MNHEY and CDR2 is SVGAGI. CDR3 sequence reads: CASSYSGGSIEAFF. CDR3 DNA: TGTGCCAGCAGTTACTCGGGGGGTAGTATTGAAGCTTTCTTT.

The table lists this clonotype with many counts. This chain connects TRBV28 to TRBJ2-2; 8 nucleotides align to TRBD1. Trimming took 3 bases from V and 4 from J; bases not matched to a gene: 7. The CDR3 has 16 amino acids. Germline-derived CDR1 and CDR2 are MDHEN and SYDVKM. CDR3 DNA sequence: TGTGCCAGCAGTTTCATGGACAGGGTTGGCACCGGGGAGCTGTTTTTT. Amino acids: CASSFMDRVGTGELFF.

The CDR3 is CASSMGTTGNTIYF. CDR3 nucleotide sequence: TGTGCCAGTAGTATGGGGACAACTGGAAACACCATATATTTT. The chain combines TRBV19 with TRBJ1-3, with D perhaps matching TRBD1 (6 bases). The V gene lost 3 bases and the J gene lost 2 bases, with 8 bases spanning the gap. Germline V lookup: CDR1 LNHDA, CDR2 SQIVND (reference sequence). This CDR3 has 14 amino acids.

This clonotype was seen repeatedly, ten times or more. The chain carries TRBV4-2 and TRBJ2-7; D unclear. The CDR3 extends over 13 amino acids. The ends were cut back, 2 bases at V and 3 bases at J, with 8 bases in the middle. The V gene's germline CDR1 is LGHNA and CDR2 YNFKEQ. CDR3 amino acids: CASSQQTLYEQYF. CDR3 DNA: TGTGCCAGCAGCCAACAGACCCTCTACGAGCAGTACTTC.

This clonotype was detected ten times or more. The chain carries TRBV7-2 and TRBJ2-5; D possibly matches TRBD1 or TRBD2 (6 bases each). V was pared by 5 bases and J by 5 bases, with 18 bases between. Germline CDR1 SGHTA, CDR2 FQGNSA. The CDR3 sequence is 15 residues long. The CDR3 loop is CASSLQDQGRETQYF. The CDR3 DNA reads as TGTGCCAGCAGCCTACAAGATCAGGGGAGGGAGACCCAGTACTTC.

This clonotype has ten or more counts. The chain is built from TRBV6-2 or TRBV6-3 and TRBJ2-1; D might be TRBD2 (6 bases). The CDR3 totals 18 residues. The V gene's germline CDR1 is MNHEY and CDR2 SVGEGT. Deletions cut 2 bases from V and 6 bases from J, with 23 bases between. CDR3 amino acids: CASSYPEGTLRKGNEQFF. The CDR3 DNA reads TGTGCCAGCAGTTACCCGGAGGGGACCTTGCGGAAAGGCAATGAGCAGTTCTTC.

This clonotype was picked up many times. The chain employs TRBV11-2 and TRBJ2-1; the match to TRBD2 covers 7 bases. The CDR3 totals 17 residues. CDR1 and CDR2 (germline): SGHAT, FQNNGV. V shed 3 bases, J shed 5 bases, and the junction held 13 bases outside the gene matches. The CDR3 nucleotides are TGTGCCAGCAGCTTCCCGCGGGAGCGGGAATGGGACAATGAGCAGTTCTTC. Translating it yields CASSFPREREWDNEQFF.

This clonotype was seen many times. The chain couples TRBV5-4 to TRBJ2-5; 9 nucleotides line up with TRBD1. The V gene's germline CDR1 is SGHNT and CDR2 YYREEE (reference sequence). The CDR3 runs 13 residues. V was pared by 3 bases and J by 4 bases, with 1 base of the junction left unmatched. Here the CDR3 DNA reads TGTGCCAGCAGCTCGGACAGGGGAGAGACCCAGTACTTC. This sequence encodes CASSSDRGETQYF.

This clonotype was counted many times. The chain recombines TRBV7-2 with TRBJ2-5; D gene unclear. The V end was cut by 2 bases, the J end by 5 bases, with 6 bases between. Germline V gives CDR1 SGHTA, CDR2 FQGNSA. This CDR3 has 12 residues. Here the CDR3 reads CASSLNGETQYF. CDR3 nucleotide sequence: TGTGCCAGCAGCTTAAATGGGGAGACCCAGTACTTC.

There are many counts of this clonotype. The chain joins TRBV5-6 to TRBJ2-7; D is undetermined. Per the germline V gene, CDR1 is SGHDT and CDR2 is YYEEEE. Trimming took off 2 bases at V and 2 bases at J, with 11 bases between the two ends. The CDR3 consists of 14 residues. The CDR3 reads CASSFAGGPYEQYV. CDR3 coding DNA: TGTGCCAGCAGCTTTGCAGGCGGTCCCTACGAGCAGTACGTC.

This clonotype was seen repeatedly, ten times or more. The chain combines TRBV6-1 with TRBJ1-5, with D possibly TRBD1 on 5 matching bases. Trimming stripped 2 bases from V and 6 bases from J, with 8 bases between. The CDR3 is 13 amino acids. Germline assignment: CDR1 MNHNS and CDR2 SASEGT. The CDR3 region is CASSELGGQPQHF. The CDR3 region has the DNA TGTGCCAGCAGTGAACTCGGGGGTCAGCCCCAGCATTTT.

The chain combines TRBV18 with TRBJ2-7, with TRBD1 matching over 9 bases. J gave up 4 bases and V 5 bases, and 3 bases lay outside the gene matches. CDR1 and CDR2 from the germline V gene are KGHSH and LQKENI. The CDR3 contains 13 residues. This chain's CDR3 is CASSGTGNYEQYF. In DNA form, the CDR3 reads TGTGCCAGCTCAGGGACAGGGAATTACGAGCAGTACTTC.